The TCR beta chain under discussion was sequenced for a study of shared clonotypes between healthy human individuals. CDR3 length: 11 amino acids. Germline V gives CDR1 SGDLS, CDR2 YYNGEE. V lost 7 bases and J lost 4, with 8 bases in between. Comment on this clone: Its antigen is still unknown.

Each cell subset's genomic DNA was divided evenly among several immunoSEQ plates. As handled by the study authors: Filtering differed for immunoSEQ, which gave only junction sequences without quality scores. The table came from immunoSEQ multiplex PCR; TCRdb's copy has only in-frame clones and leaves some out. That table furnishes V, J and clone size, whereas the DNA furnished D and trimming. Among some 2,000,000 clones, 85% to 95% were seen once, and the ten largest hold 0.1% to 0.15%. Study-wide findings and caveats: In contrast to clonotypes shared by all four donors, non-shared clonotypes had lower generation probabilities. Enrolling few donors narrowed the genetic and exposure-history diversity that was represented.

Material: naive CD4+ T cells sorted from blood. Subset indicated: CD45RA+ positively selected. This sequence originates from a man aged 18 to 35 in good health. This chain uses TRBV9 with TRBJ1-2; D ambiguous. CDR3 coding DNA: TGTGCCAGCGAGGCAGGCTATGGCTACACCTTC. Its protein product is CASEAGYGYTF.